The sequence of this T cell receptor (beta chain) was determined in a study of vaccination effects on CD4 cells after COVID-19. Regarding this clone: The antigen is undetermined.

Prior to sequencing, the ViraFEST assay stimulated PBMC with viral peptide pools, which expanded the antigen-specific CD4+ T cells. A roughly 10-day culture period preceded the isolation of CD4+ T cells. All study participants received two doses of BNT162b2 or mRNA-1273 vaccine. The V segment lost 5 bases and the J segment 6 bases; nucleotides outside the gene matches: 9. The CDR3 has 14 residues. Germline CDR1 reads PRHDT; CDR2 reads FYEKMQ (reference sequence). Data came from immunoSEQ multiplex PCR; TCRdb stores just in-frame clones and leaves some out. The sample carries about 66,000 clones, 76% recorded once.

The sample here was CD4+ T cells from PBMCs cultured with HCoV-OC43 spike peptides, taken after COVID-19 vaccination. Stated subset: HCoV-OC43 spike overlapping peptide pool stimulation. J is TRBJ1-2 and V is TRBV13; 7 nucleotides agree with TRBD1. The TCR comes from a human donor who received a COVID-19 vaccine. The DNA for the CDR3 is TGTGCCAGCAGCCTGCGACAGGGTCGGAATGGCTACACCTTC. It is translated as CASSLRQGRNGYTF.